What follows are 11 T cell receptor beta chains derived from one specimen sequenced in a study of coeliac disease. This table comes from immunoSEQ multiplex PCR, and its TCRdb copy is limited to in-frame clones, with some not included. The table includes several thousand clones, around three fifths detected once. Material: intraepithelial lymphocytes from the gut. These receptors were taken from a woman aged 55-69 years with celiac disease.

This clone was detected only a few times. V and J are TRBV6-6 and TRBJ1-1; the D gene is possibly TRBD1 (5 bases). The CDR3 runs to 13 residues. The V gene's germline CDR1 is MNHNY and CDR2 SVGAGI (reference sequence). Between the trimmed V and J ends, which lost 6 bases and 4 bases, there was a span of 12 bases. The CDR3 protein is CASRDNLGTEAFF. In DNA form, the CDR3 reads TGTGCCAGCAGGGACAACCTGGGCACTGAAGCTTTCTTT.

The rearrangement links TRBV15 to TRBJ2-1, with D maybe TRBD1 (6 bases). The germline CDR1 and CDR2 sequences are LNHNV and YYDKDF (reference sequence). With 5 bases removed from V and 8 bases from J, the gap between germline ends came to 19 bases. This CDR3 has 15 residues. The CDR3 DNA reads TGTGCCACCAGCTTCCGGACAGCTCACGCCGATGAGCAGTTCTTC. It specifies CATSFRTAHADEQFF. The whole variable domain, filled in from reference TRBV15 and TRBJ2-1, reads DAMVIQNPRYQVTQFGKPVTLSCSQTLNHNVMYWYQQKSSQAPKLLFHYYDKDFNNEADTPDNFQSRRPNTSFCFLDIRSPGLGDTAMYLCATSFRTAHADEQFFGPGTRLTVL.

The chain uses TRBV11-1 and TRBJ2-6; possibly TRBD2 for D (5 bases). This CDR3 has 15 residues. V was pared by 8 bases and J by 0 bases, with 11 bases between. Germline CDR1 SGHAT, CDR2 FQDESV (reference sequence). The CDR3 protein is CASGVRGSGANVLTF. CDR3 sequence (DNA): TGTGCCAGCGGCGTTCGGGGCTCTGGGGCCAACGTCCTGACTTTC.

The V call is TRBV14, the J call TRBJ1-2; D is unresolved. The V and J ends lost 3 bases and 4 bases respectively, with 9 bases between them. This CDR3 contains 13 residues. Germline V gene lookup returns CDR1 SGHDN and CDR2 FVKESK. Written as DNA, the CDR3 is TGTGCCAGCAGCCAGGAGCGCGCCTATGGCTACACCTTC. This gives the protein CASSQERAYGYTF. Filled out from reference TRBV14 and TRBJ1-2, the complete variable domain reads EAGVTQFPSHSVIEKGQTVTLRCDPISGHDNLYWYRRVMGKEIKFLLHFVKESKQDESGMPNNRFLAERTGGTYSTLKVQPAELEDSGVYFCASSQERAYGYTFGSGTRLTVV.

The chain has TRBV9 and TRBJ2-3; D ambiguous. V was pared by 4 bases and J by 4 bases, with 13 bases between. Germline V lookup: CDR1 SGDLS, CDR2 YYNGEE. The CDR3 length is 14 residues. Written as DNA, the CDR3 is TGTGCCAGCAGCCAGACAAGACCCCCAGATACGCAGTATTTT. Its translation: CASSQTRPPDTQYF. Supplemented by reference TRBV9 and TRBJ2-3, the full variable domain reads DSGVTQTPKHLITATGQRVTLRCSPRSGDLSVYWYQQSLDQGLQFLIQYYNGEERAKGNILERFSAQQFPDLHSELNLSSLELGDSALYFCASSQTRPPDTQYFGPGTRLTVL.

The chain is built from TRBV28 and TRBJ2-7; 11 bases align to TRBD2. With 7 bases clipped from V and 5 bases from J, the junction kept 13 bases outside the gene matches. Per the germline V gene, CDR1 is MDHEN and CDR2 is SYDVKM. This CDR3 has 16 amino acids. DNA of the CDR3: TGTGCCAGCACCTTACTAGCGGGGGCCCTTCGCCACGAGCAGTACTTC. Encoded protein: CASTLLAGALRHEQYF.

The chain combines TRBV7-7 with TRBJ2-2; 10 bases align to TRBD1. This CDR3 is built from 18 residues. V was pared by 1 base and J by 6 bases, with 11 bases of the junction left unmatched. Germline assignment: CDR1 SSHAT and CDR2 FNYEAQ (reference sequence). In nucleotides, the CDR3 is TGTGCCAGCAGCTTAGGAGGAACCGGGACAGGGGTCGCCGGGGAGCTGTTTTTT. The encoded protein is CASSLGGTGTGVAGELFF.

This clone was seen a few times. The V call is TRBV27, the J call TRBJ1-2; the D is unclear. The CDR3 runs 14 residues. The ends were cut back, 4 bases at V and 2 bases at J, with 11 bases in the middle. Germline V gene data show CDR1 as MNHEY and CDR2 as SMNVEV (reference sequence). The CDR3 DNA follows: TGTGCCAGCAGTTCACAGAGCCTAAACTATGGCTACACCTTC. It is translated as CASSSQSLNYGYTF.

The V gene is TRBV7-2, the J gene TRBJ1-1; D gene ambiguous. The CDR3 is 14 residues long. Germline CDR1 and CDR2: SGHTA and FQGNSA. Between the trimmed V and J ends, which lost 3 bases and 1 base, there was a span of 9 bases. CDR3 region: CASSFSQRNTEAFF. The CDR3 bases are TGTGCCAGCAGCTTTAGTCAGCGGAACACTGAAGCTTTCTTT.

The chain combines TRBV19 with TRBJ1-3; 10 nucleotides agree with TRBD1. CDR1 and CDR2 from the germline V gene are LNHDA and SQIVND (reference sequence). V gave up 5 bases and J gave up 2 bases; unmatched junction bases: 12. The CDR3 is made up of 18 amino acids. The CDR3 region has the DNA TGTGCCAGTAGTCTTACCGGGACAGGGGTTAAGCCTGGAAACACCATATATTTT. Its protein product is CASSLTGTGVKPGNTIYF.

This chain uses TRBV27 with TRBJ2-3; TRBD2 is a possible D gene (5 bases). Germline V lookup: CDR1 MNHEY, CDR2 SMNVEV (reference sequence). The germline V and J ends were trimmed by 7 bases and 0 bases, with 11 bases remaining between them. The CDR3 spans 14 residues. CDR3 sequence: CASTTDSSTDTQYF. CDR3 nucleotides: TGTGCCAGCACCACGGACTCGAGCACAGATACGCAGTATTTT.